This passage covers 2 T cell receptor beta chains from one sample sequenced in a study of T cell responses to AZD1222 COVID-19 vaccine. Profiling relied on immunoSEQ multiplex PCR, and the TCRdb table lists in-frame clones only, not all of them. The table includes about 130,000 clones, about nine tenths detected once. The source material was peripheral blood, sampled 28 days after the second AZD1222 dose. These receptor sequences come from an adult who received the AZD1222 COVID-19 vaccine.

The genes are TRBV12-5 and TRBJ2-5; 9 positions agree with TRBD2. The CDR3 loop spans 17 amino acids. Germline V gene lookup returns CDR1 LGHNT and CDR2 FRNRAP. V was pared by 1 base and J by 4 bases, with 10 bases of the junction left unmatched. The CDR3 reads CASGLGGTSFSRETQYF. DNA for the CDR3: TGTGCTAGTGGTTTGGGGGGGACTAGCTTTTCCCGAGAGACCCAGTACTTC.

The CDR3 DNA sequence: TGTGCCACCCAGAGCGGAGCGGGAGTTCCTTACGAGCAGTACTTC. As protein: CATQSGAGVPYEQYF. The V and J genes are TRBV19 and TRBJ2-7, with 8 bases that match TRBD2. This CDR3 contains 15 residues. J lost 4 bases, V lost 10 bases, and 15 bases had no gene match. Germline V gene lookup returns CDR1 LNHDA and CDR2 SQIVND (reference sequence).